A single sample is the source of the 27 T cell receptor beta chains below, sequenced in a study of T-cell memory formation after mild COVID-19 (dated by TCRdb to the early 2020s). Receptor amplification or capture employed 5' RACE. The sequencer was an Illumina NovaSeq 6000. TCRdb reworked the public reads: Q25 trimming with fastp, MiXCR clone assembly, productive beta chains retained. Under each unique CDR3 protein, matching rows form one entry showing the most common genes and DNA. This sample lists a few hundred thousand distinct CDR3 sequences; roughly a fifth were detected once. Around 21% of the sample lies in the top ten. Sequencing was performed on PBMCs or a T cell subset sorted from them (not recorded which). These receptors were taken from a man in his late teens or twenties who had mild COVID-19 (a few samples of this study predate the infection). The sample titles of this study are shuffled in the database, so cell type and time point are left out; the donor was told from shared clones.

This clonotype was counted many times. The V and J genes are TRBV20-1 and TRBJ2-3; TRBD1 might be the D (5 bases). The CDR3 has 15 amino acids. With 6 bases removed from V and 2 bases from J, the gap between germline ends came to 18 bases. Looked up from germline, CDR1 is DFQATT and CDR2 is SNEGSKA (reference sequence). The CDR3 protein is CSAESDTRNTDTQYF. Here the CDR3 DNA reads TGCAGTGCGGAATCGGACACACGGAACACAGATACGCAGTATTTT.

CDR3 amino acids: CASSLVPRLAPSGQETQYF. DNA for the CDR3: TGTGCCAGCAGCTTAGTGCCGAGGTTGGCCCCTAGCGGGCAAGAGACCCAGTACTTC. The genes are TRBV7-8 and TRBJ2-5; 8 bases are a match to TRBD2. V was pared by 1 base and J by 2 bases, with 15 bases of the junction left unmatched. Germline V gene data show CDR1 as SGHVS and CDR2 as FQNEAQ. CDR3 size: 19 residues.

This clonotype appeared a few times. The J gene is TRBJ2-5, the V gene TRBV4-1, with a tentative D call TRBD1 (6 bases). The CDR3 is 16 amino acids. Trimming left V 4 bases short and J 5 bases short, with 20 bases between. CDR1 and CDR2 (germline): MGHRA, YSYEKL. The CDR3 here is CASSPYGGQVVETQYF. The CDR3 DNA is TGCGCCAGCAGCCCCTATGGGGGCCAAGTCGTGGAGACCCAGTACTTC.

This clonotype was counted between two and nine times. The genes are TRBV5-5 and TRBJ1-2; the D gene is possibly TRBD1 (6 bases). V lost 4 bases and J 12 bases, leaving 22 bases between the germline ends. Germline lookup yields CDR1 SGHKS and CDR2 YYEKEE (reference sequence). This CDR3 contains 14 residues. The DNA of the CDR3 is TGTGCCAGCAGCCTCCCCCAGGGGACCAGCGCTCACACCTTC. It yields the protein CASSLPQGTSAHTF.

The chain uses TRBV4-3 and TRBJ2-2; a weak D match, TRBD2 (6 bases). Germline-derived CDR1 and CDR2 are LGHNA and YSLEER. The CDR3 is made up of 19 amino acids. Trimming took 4 bases from V and 5 from J, leaving 26 bases between them. The CDR3 sequence: CASSPQDFWGGNSTGELFF. DNA for the CDR3: TGCGCCAGCAGCCCACAAGATTTCTGGGGAGGAAATAGTACCGGGGAGCTGTTTTTT.

The rearrangement links TRBV7-3 to TRBJ2-1; D call uncertain. The germline V gene has CDR1 SGHTA and CDR2 FQGTGA. The CDR3 runs to 13 residues. V lost 6 bases and J lost 0, with 6 bases in between. CDR3 in amino acids: CASSPNSYNEQFF. CDR3 DNA: TGTGCCAGCAGTCCCAACTCCTACAATGAGCAGTTCTTC.

This clonotype was observed a few times. The chain couples TRBV3-1 to TRBJ1-1; D ambiguous. Germline loops: CDR1 LGHDT, CDR2 YNNKEL (reference sequence). Trimming left V 5 bases short and J 1 base short, with 11 bases between. This CDR3 has 14 amino acids. In DNA form, the CDR3 reads TGTGCCAGCAGCACGAGGCTGGAGAACACTGAAGCTTTCTTT. As protein: CASSTRLENTEAFF.

The V gene is TRBV29-1, the J gene TRBJ2-1; 12 bases agree with TRBD1. Germline V gene sequence: CDR1 SQVTM, CDR2 ANQGSEA. Germline trimming cut 7 bases from V and 10 bases from J; bases unmatched to any gene: 8. There are 13 residues in the CDR3. The CDR3 DNA is TGCAGCGCCCGGGACAGGGGGCGTGGGGAGCAGTTCTTC. As protein: CSARDRGRGEQFF.

This clonotype was observed a few times. This chain uses TRBV7-9 with TRBJ2-2, with D tentatively TRBD1 or TRBD2 (5 bases each). Looked up from germline, CDR1 is SEHNR and CDR2 is FQNEAQ (reference sequence). The V and J ends lost 5 bases and 1 base respectively, with 11 bases between them. The length of the CDR3 is 15 residues. The CDR3: CASSHEGWNTGELFF. The CDR3 DNA reads as TGTGCCAGCAGCCATGAGGGGTGGAACACCGGGGAGCTGTTTTTT.

The chain joins TRBV7-8 to TRBJ1-3; no clear D gene. Looked up from germline, CDR1 is SGHVS and CDR2 is FQNEAQ. V lost 5 bases, J lost 0 bases, and 14 bases lay in between. This CDR3 contains 16 residues. CDR3 DNA: TGTGCCAGCAGCACCGGGTTTAGGAGCTCTGGAAACACCATATATTTT. This gives the protein CASSTGFRSSGNTIYF. The whole variable domain, filled in from reference TRBV7-8 and TRBJ1-3, reads GAGVSQSPRYKVAKRGQDVALRCDPISGHVSLFWYQQALGQGPEFLTYFQNEAQLDKSGLPSDRFFAERPEGSVSTLKIQRTQQEDSAVYLCASSTGFRSSGNTIYFGEGSWLTVV.

The chain links TRBV7-2 to TRBJ2-3; 12 bases are a match to TRBD2. V trimming: 2 bases; J trimming: 10 bases; junction bases outside the gene matches: 13. This CDR3 is 17 amino acids long. Germline values: CDR1 SGHTA, CDR2 FQGNSA. CDR3 nucleotide sequence: TGTGCCAGCAGCTTAATAATCCTAGCGGGGGGGCCCGCAGCGCAGTATTTT. Amino acids: CASSLIILAGGPAAQYF.

This rearrangement joins TRBV7-2 to TRBJ1-6; no firm D call. There are 15 residues in the CDR3. Deletions cut 4 bases from V and 7 bases from J, with 14 bases between. Germline lookup yields CDR1 SGHTA and CDR2 FQGNSA. CDR3 residues: CASSSLGPPNSPLHF. The CDR3 DNA is TGTGCCAGCAGCTCCTTGGGCCCTCCAAATTCACCCCTCCACTTT.

This chain connects TRBV7-2 to TRBJ2-1; 7 nucleotides line up with TRBD1. The trim removed 5 bases at V and 10 bases at J, leaving 11 bases unmatched. CDR1 and CDR2 from the germline V gene are SGHTA and FQGNSA. The CDR3 is 14 residues long. This CDR3 is CASSAGRQGAEQFF. The CDR3 coding sequence is TGTGCCAGCAGCGCTGGACGACAGGGTGCCGAGCAGTTCTTC.

This clonotype has a single count. CDR3 coding DNA: TGTGCCAGCTCACCGAGGGGTCCTTACTACAATGAGCAGTTCTTC. Translation: CASSPRGPYYNEQFF. The chain has TRBV18 and TRBJ2-1; D may match TRBD1 or TRBD2 (5 bases each). The V gene lost 3 bases and the J gene lost 3 bases, with 12 bases spanning the gap. Germline V gene sequence: CDR1 KGHSH, CDR2 LQKENI. The CDR3 has 15 amino acids.

This clonotype was recorded a few times. The genes are TRBV9 and TRBJ2-2; 8 nucleotides match TRBD1. Trimming at V came to 1 base and at J to 6 bases, leaving 2 bases not matched to a gene. Germline V gene data show CDR1 as SGDLS and CDR2 as YYNGEE. The CDR3 contains 14 residues. CDR3 residues: CASSVQGAPGELFF. The CDR3 coding sequence is TGTGCCAGCAGCGTACAGGGGGCGCCCGGGGAGCTGTTTTTT.

On this clonotype: One end of the junction varies from germline; a read error may be responsible. This chain connects TRBV7-9 to TRBJ1-1, with D possibly TRBD1 on 5 matching bases. CDR1 and CDR2 (germline): SEHNR, FQNEAQ (reference sequence). The CDR3 contains 13 residues. CDR3 region: CASSPWDRDEDFF. The CDR3 nucleotides read TGTGCCAGCAGCCCTTGGGACCGTGATGAAGATTTCTTT.

Note on this clonotype: An end of the junction differs from the germline gene, which may be a read error. The chain employs TRBV5-6 and TRBJ2-5; D is possibly TRBD2 (5 bases). This CDR3 is 14 amino acids long. Per the germline V gene, CDR1 is SGHDT and CDR2 is YYEEEE. CDR3: CASTLRGVKETQYF. The CDR3 nucleotides read TGTGCCAGCACCCTTCGGGGAGTCAAAGAGACACAGTACTTC. Variable domain in full (rest from reference TRBV5-6 and TRBJ2-5): DAGVTQSPTHLIKTRGQQVTLRCSPKSGHDTVSWYQQALGQGPQFIFQYYEEEERQRGNFPDRFSGHQFPNYSSELNVNALLLGDSALYLCASTLRGVKETQYFGPGTRLLVL.

In this sample, this clonotype turned up many times. This rearrangement joins TRBV12-3 or TRBV12-4 to TRBJ2-1; D gene uncertain. This CDR3 has 11 amino acids. V gave up 6 bases and J gave up 8 bases, with 8 bases separating them. DNA for the CDR3: TGTGCCAGCAGCCGTGGGGATGAGCAGTTCTTC. Its translation is CASSRGDEQFF.

This clonotype was found a few times. J is TRBJ2-1 and V is TRBV18, with D perhaps being TRBD1 or TRBD2 (6 bases each). V was clipped by 3 bases and J by 2 bases, with 8 bases between them. The germline V gene encodes CDR1 KGHSH and CDR2 LQKENI. This CDR3 is built from 14 residues. The CDR3 DNA is TGTGCCAGCTCACCGAGGGGGGCCTACAATGAGCAGTTCTTC. As protein: CASSPRGAYNEQFF.

This clonotype was recorded many times. The chain is built from TRBV6-5 and TRBJ1-6, with 7 nucleotides matching TRBD1. Trimming cost V 4 bases and J 15 bases; bases outside gene matches: 6. CDR1 and CDR2 from the germline V gene are MNHEY and SVGAGI. The CDR3 totals 12 residues. The CDR3 loop is CASSSQGSHLHF. In DNA form, the CDR3 reads TGTGCCAGCAGTTCACAGGGGAGTCACCTCCACTTT.

This clonotype was recorded a few times. The V gene is TRBV2, the J gene TRBJ1-2; TRBD1 matches 7 bases. Germline CDR1 SNHLY, CDR2 FYNNEI. The CDR3 spans 13 residues. The V gene end was trimmed by 6 bases and the J gene end by 4 bases; junction bases not matched to a gene: 5. The CDR3 nucleotides read TGTGCCAGCAGACAGGGGTTCGCCTATGGCTACACCTTC. Its protein product is CASRQGFAYGYTF. Looking up the rest from reference TRBV2 and TRBJ1-2 gives the full variable domain: EPEVTQTPSHQVTQMGQEVILRCVPISNHLYFYWYRQILGQKVEFLVSFYNNEISEKSEIFDDQFSVERPDGSNFTLKIRSTKLEDSAMYFCASRQGFAYGYTFGSGTRLTVV.

This chain connects TRBV9 to TRBJ2-3, with D uncertain. The germline V and J ends were trimmed by 0 bases and 0 bases, with 8 bases remaining between them. Germline CDR1 SGDLS, CDR2 YYNGEE. The CDR3 runs to 15 residues. The CDR3 reads CASSVAGSSTDTQYF. In DNA, the CDR3 is TGTGCCAGCAGCGTAGCCGGGTCTAGCACAGATACGCAGTATTTT.

This clonotype was detected only a few times. The V and J genes are TRBV7-9 and TRBJ1-2; D gene unclear. Trimming removed 5 bases from V and 4 bases from J, with 14 bases in between. The CDR3 has 14 residues. CDR1 SEHNR and CDR2 FQNEAQ come from the germline V gene (reference sequence). The CDR3 DNA is TGTGCCAGCAGCCCTCGGGCGGGAATCTATGGCTACACCTTC. This sequence encodes CASSPRAGIYGYTF.

In its sample, this clonotype was seen once. The genes are TRBV3-1 and TRBJ2-3; D not resolved. CDR3 length: 12 amino acids. Germline-derived CDR1 and CDR2 are LGHDT and YNNKEL (reference sequence). Trimming left V 0 bases short and J 5 bases short, with 3 bases between. The chain's CDR3 is CASSQERDTQYF. For the CDR3, the DNA is TGTGCCAGCAGCCAAGAAAGAGATACGCAGTATTTT.

This clonotype has a count of ten or more. This sequence joins TRBV12-3 or TRBV12-4 and TRBJ2-1; D gene ambiguous. The CDR3 has 15 amino acids. The V end lost 5 bases, the J end lost 2 bases, and 13 bases lay between the germline ends. The CDR3 here is CASSTDRATYNEQFF. CDR3 DNA sequence: TGTGCCAGCAGTACCGACCGGGCGACCTACAATGAGCAGTTCTTC.

This chain uses TRBV15 with TRBJ1-1; D call uncertain. This CDR3 comprises 15 residues. CDR1 is LNHNV and CDR2 is YYDKDF in the germline V gene (reference sequence). V lost 0 bases and J 0 bases, leaving 8 bases between the germline ends. CDR3 in amino acids: CATSRDQALNTEAFF. The CDR3, as DNA: TGTGCCACCAGCAGAGACCAGGCTCTGAACACTGAAGCTTTCTTT.

This clonotype was recorded a few times. DNA of the CDR3: TGCAGTGCTGCACGATCGAGGTTTAGGGGGAGGGGCACGAACACTGAAGCTTTCTTT. It translates to CSAARSRFRGRGTNTEAFF. The chain is built from TRBV20-1 and TRBJ1-1, with D tentatively TRBD1 (6 bases). Trimming pared 5 bases from V and 1 base from J, leaving 29 bases between. Germline V gene data show CDR1 as DFQATT and CDR2 as SNEGSKA (reference sequence). The CDR3 is made up of 19 amino acids.